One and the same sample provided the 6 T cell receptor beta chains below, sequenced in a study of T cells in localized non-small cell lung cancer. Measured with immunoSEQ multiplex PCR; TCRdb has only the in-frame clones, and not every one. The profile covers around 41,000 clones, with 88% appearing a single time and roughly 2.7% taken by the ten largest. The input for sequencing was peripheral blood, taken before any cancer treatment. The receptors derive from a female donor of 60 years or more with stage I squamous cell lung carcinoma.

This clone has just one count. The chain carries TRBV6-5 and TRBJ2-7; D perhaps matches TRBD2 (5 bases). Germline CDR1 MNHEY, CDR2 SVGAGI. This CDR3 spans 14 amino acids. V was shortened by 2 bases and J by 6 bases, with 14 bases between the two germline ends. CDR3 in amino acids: CASSYARTRVEQYF. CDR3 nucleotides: TGTGCCAGCAGTTACGCCAGGACGAGGGTCGAGCAGTACTTC.

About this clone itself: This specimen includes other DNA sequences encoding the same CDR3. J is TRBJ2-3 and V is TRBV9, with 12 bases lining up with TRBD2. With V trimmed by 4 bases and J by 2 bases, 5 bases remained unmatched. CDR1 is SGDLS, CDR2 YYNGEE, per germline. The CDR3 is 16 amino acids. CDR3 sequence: CASSPRTSGITDTQYF. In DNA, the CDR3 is TGTGCCAGCAGCCCTAGGACTAGCGGGATCACAGATACGCAGTATTTT.

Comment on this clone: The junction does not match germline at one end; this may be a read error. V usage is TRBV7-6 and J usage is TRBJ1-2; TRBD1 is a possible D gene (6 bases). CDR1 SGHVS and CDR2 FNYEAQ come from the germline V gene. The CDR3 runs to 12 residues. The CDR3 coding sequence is TGTGCCAGCAGCTTAGTAGGGGGTGGCCACACCTTC. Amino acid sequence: CASSLVGGGHTF.

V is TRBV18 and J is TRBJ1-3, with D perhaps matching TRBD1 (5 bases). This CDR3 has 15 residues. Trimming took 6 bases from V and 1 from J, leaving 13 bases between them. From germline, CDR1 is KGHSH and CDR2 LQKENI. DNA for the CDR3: TGTGCCAGCTCTCCCACCGGGACTTCTGGAAACACCATATATTTT. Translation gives CASSPTGTSGNTIYF.

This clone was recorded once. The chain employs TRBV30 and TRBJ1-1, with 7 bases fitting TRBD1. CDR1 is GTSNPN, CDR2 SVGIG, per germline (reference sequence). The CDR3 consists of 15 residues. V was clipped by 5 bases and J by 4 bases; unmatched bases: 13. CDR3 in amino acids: CAWGNLDRVGTEAFF. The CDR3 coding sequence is TGTGCCTGGGGCAACCTAGACAGGGTGGGCACTGAAGCTTTCTTT.

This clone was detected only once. CDR3 protein: CASSFSGSQKNEQFF. The CDR3 DNA is TGTGCCAGCAGCTTCAGCGGGAGCCAGAAGAATGAGCAGTTCTTC. This chain links TRBV7-6 with TRBJ2-1; 8 nucleotides match TRBD2. The CDR3 consists of 15 residues. After removal of 3 bases from V and 7 bases from J, the junction contained 8 bases not matched to a gene. Looked up from germline, CDR1 is SGHVS and CDR2 is FNYEAQ.